The 5 T cell receptor beta chains in this list originate from one sample, sequenced in a study of cytomegalovirus exposure and HLA in healthy donors. This PCR relied on a set of 60 Vbeta primers and 13 Jbeta primers. Profiled with immunoSEQ multiplex PCR; TCRdb holds only in-frame clones, not every one. The repertoire holds under 250,000 clones, 85% seen once, with around 1.2% in the top ten. Material: PBMCs. These receptors were obtained from a human donor in good health.

J is TRBJ2-5 and V is TRBV4-1, with 7 bases that match TRBD2. Per germline, CDR1 MGHRA and CDR2 YSYEKL. This CDR3 spans 18 amino acids. After removal of 0 bases from V and 1 base from J, the junction contained 11 bases not matched to a gene. This chain's CDR3 is CASSQDAGCGSCQETQYF. Written as DNA, the CDR3 is TGCGCCAGCAGCCAAGATGCGGGGTGCGGGAGCTGCCAAGAGACCCAGTACTTC.

The rearrangement uses TRBV5-1 and TRBJ2-7; 7 bases line up with TRBD2. With 4 bases clipped from V and 2 bases from J, the junction kept 15 bases outside the gene matches. The germline V gene has CDR1 SGHRS and CDR2 YFSETQ. This CDR3 is 17 amino acids long. The CDR3 protein is CASSREGRGRAPYEQYF. CDR3 DNA sequence: TGCGCCAGCAGCCGCGAAGGGAGGGGAAGGGCCCCCTACGAGCAGTACTTC.

The rearrangement joins TRBV7-2 to TRBJ2-7; D call uncertain. Germline assignment: CDR1 SGHTA and CDR2 FQGNSA. The CDR3 is 13 amino acids. V was pared by 5 bases and J by 3 bases, with 11 bases between. As DNA, the CDR3 is TGTGCCAGCAGCCCCCGTATGTTCTACGAGCAGTACTTC. As protein: CASSPRMFYEQYF.

This clone was detected a few times. This chain links TRBV5-4 with TRBJ2-5; 7 positions match TRBD2. V gave up 9 bases and J gave up 2 bases; unmatched junction bases: 10. CDR1 SGHNT and CDR2 YYREEE come from the germline V gene (reference sequence). CDR3 size: 14 residues. The CDR3 region has the DNA TGTGCCACCGGGCTGCTAGCGGAACAAGAGACCCAGTACTTC. Encoded protein: CATGLLAEQETQYF.

This chain connects TRBV6-6 to TRBJ1-1; 8 nucleotides line up with TRBD1. Germline CDR1 is MNHNY and CDR2 is SVGAGI (reference sequence). This CDR3 spans 15 amino acids. The V gene end was trimmed by 7 bases and the J gene end by 3 bases; junction bases not matched to a gene: 10. This CDR3 is CASTIPAGGDTEAFF. The DNA for the CDR3 is TGTGCCAGCACCATTCCCGCAGGGGGCGACACTGAAGCTTTCTTT.